Shown below are 22 T cell receptor beta chains from a single sample sequenced in a study of metastatic and nonmetastatic thyroid tumors. Every patient was untreated before thyroid surgery. TCRdb recomputed clones from the PCR reads via MiXCR. The repertoire holds about 93,000 clones, with roughly 13% as singletons. Sequenced: blood. The receptors stem from a female donor with papillary thyroid cancer or a benign thyroid nodule (not recorded which). Some clones in this sample may be carry-over from other donors' samples.

This clone was seen ten or more times. The chain is built from TRBV11-1 and TRBJ2-2, with 9 positions matching TRBD1. The CDR3 is made up of 17 amino acids. Germline V gene lookup returns CDR1 SGHAT and CDR2 FQDESV (reference sequence). Trimming removed 0 bases from V and 6 bases from J; junction bases left unmatched: 8. The CDR3 DNA is TGTGCCAGCAGCTTAGCGAGAGACAGGGGGGACGCCGGGGAGCTGTTTTTT. The encoded protein is CASSLARDRGDAGELFF. The full variable domain, rest sourced from reference TRBV11-1 and TRBJ2-2, is EAEVAQSPRYKITEKSQAVAFWCDPISGHATLYWYRQILGQGPELLVQFQDESVVDDSQLPKDRFSAERLKGVDSTLKIQPAELGDSAMYLCASSLARDRGDAGELFFGEGSRLTVL.

This chain joins TRBV13 and TRBJ1-2; TRBD1 matches 9 bases. Germline values: CDR1 PRHDT, CDR2 FYEKMQ (reference sequence). Losses at the gene ends were 4 bases for V and 2 bases for J; bases not matched to a gene: 17. The CDR3 runs 19 residues. This CDR3 reads CASSSNVRGTGRTNYGYTF. CDR3 nucleotide sequence: TGTGCCAGCAGCTCTAACGTGCGAGGGACAGGGCGTACGAACTATGGCTACACCTTC.

This clone appeared many times. The chain has TRBV13 and TRBJ2-7; the D is unclear. This CDR3 is 13 amino acids long. V was shortened by 5 bases and J by 4 bases, with 12 bases between the two germline ends. The germline CDR1 and CDR2 sequences are PRHDT and FYEKMQ (reference sequence). For the CDR3, the DNA is TGTGCCAGCAGCGACGGTTACTTTTACGAGCAGTACTTC. It is translated as CASSDGYFYEQYF.

This clone was found many times. This chain links TRBV20-1 with TRBJ2-1, with D unresolved. Germline V gives CDR1 DFQATT, CDR2 SNEGSKA (reference sequence). Trimming took 4 bases from V and 2 from J, leaving 9 bases between them. The CDR3 runs to 13 residues. CDR3 nucleotides: TGCAGTGCTAACTCTTTAACCTACAATGAGCAGTTCTTC. Translating gives CSANSLTYNEQFF.

Ten or more counts support this clone. The sample carries other DNA sequences with the same CDR3. V gene TRBV20-1 combines with J gene TRBJ2-7; unclear D gene. Germline loops: CDR1 DFQATT, CDR2 SNEGSKA (reference sequence). V dropped 1 base and J dropped 4 bases, with 5 bases sitting between them. This CDR3 is built from 11 residues. The CDR3 sequence is CSARGGYEQYF. DNA of the CDR3: TGCAGTGCTAGAGGGGGTTACGAGCAGTACTTC.

This clone came up a few times. A much bigger clone sits one base away, suggesting this may be a read error. The chain is built from TRBV4-1 and TRBJ2-3, with D unresolved. V was pared by 7 bases and J by 2 bases, with 4 bases between. The CDR3 is 11 amino acids. Per germline, CDR1 MGHRA and CDR2 YSYEKL. The CDR3 region is CASIHTDTQYF. CDR3 in DNA: TGCGCCAGCATCCACACAGATACGCAGTATTTT.

With regard to this clone: This may be a read error: a much more frequent sequence differs by one nucleotide. The rearrangement joins TRBV14 to TRBJ1-1; 10 nucleotides agree with TRBD1. The CDR3 covers 14 residues. Germline values: CDR1 SGHDN, CDR2 FVKESK. With V trimmed by 5 bases and J by 5 bases, 5 bases remained unmatched. The CDR3 loop is CASSTTGGQTEAFF. CDR3 bases: TGTGCCAGCAGCACGACAGGGGGCCAAACTGAAGCTTTCTTT.

This clone came up many times. The chain links TRBV5-5 to TRBJ1-2; TRBD1 matches 8 bases. CDR1 and CDR2 (germline): SGHKS, YYEKEE (reference sequence). This CDR3 has 15 residues. Trimming took 2 bases from V and 5 from J; bases not matched to a gene: 8. The CDR3, as DNA: TGTGCCAGCAGCTTAGGACAGGGACGGGGGTATGGCTACACCTTC. This sequence encodes CASSLGQGRGYGYTF.

The sample holds many counts of this clone. The CDR3 here is CSARSYGRSYEQYF. Written as DNA, the CDR3 is TGCAGTGCTAGATCATATGGTCGCTCCTACGAGCAGTACTTC. The chain has TRBV20-1 and TRBJ2-7, with no clear D. Germline assignment: CDR1 DFQATT and CDR2 SNEGSKA (reference sequence). The CDR3 extends over 14 amino acids. With 2 bases removed from V and 0 bases from J, the gap between germline ends came to 11 bases.

A few counts support this clone. This chain links TRBV6-1 with TRBJ2-7; weak D call: TRBD1 (5 bases). The CDR3 loop spans 13 amino acids. Trimming took 8 bases from V and 5 from J, leaving 16 bases between them. The germline CDR1 and CDR2 sequences are MNHNS and SASEGT. The CDR3 coding sequence is TGTGCCAGCTCCCGGGCAGGGATCGACGAGCAGTACTTC. Translation: CASSRAGIDEQYF.

In its sample, this clone was seen many times. V usage is TRBV7-8 and J usage is TRBJ2-7; 9 bases fit TRBD2. Germline loops: CDR1 SGHVS, CDR2 FQNEAQ. The ends lost 5 bases at V and 4 bases at J; junction bases unmatched: 15. The CDR3 runs to 17 residues. DNA of the CDR3: TGTGCCAGCAGCGTATCATCCTTTAGCGGGAGATGGTACGAGCAGTACTTC. This sequence encodes CASSVSSFSGRWYEQYF.

This clone was detected many times. The chain employs TRBV28 and TRBJ2-1; TRBD1 aligns across 10 bases. Germline loops: CDR1 MDHEN, CDR2 SYDVKM. The CDR3 contains 16 residues. V lost 5 bases to trimming and J lost 6 bases; unmatched junction nucleotides: 10. The CDR3 is CASSESGQGPSNEQFF. The CDR3 nucleotides read TGTGCCAGCAGTGAATCGGGACAGGGGCCCTCCAATGAGCAGTTCTTC.

This clone was recorded many times. The chain couples TRBV7-2 to TRBJ2-1; D remains ambiguous. The CDR3 has 14 amino acids. Germline loops: CDR1 SGHTA, CDR2 FQGNSA. V lost 11 bases, J lost 1 base, and 15 bases lay in between. This chain's CDR3 is CACALAHSYNEQFF. The CDR3, as DNA: TGTGCCTGCGCCTTGGCCCATTCCTACAATGAGCAGTTCTTC.

This clone was found many times. The V gene is TRBV20-1, the J gene TRBJ2-1; 8 positions agree with TRBD2. The germline CDR1 and CDR2 sequences are DFQATT and SNEGSKA (reference sequence). Unmatched junction bases numbered 6, after V lost 0 bases and J lost 2 bases. The CDR3 has 16 amino acids. The CDR3 sequence is CSARDPQRGTYNEQFF. In DNA, the CDR3 is TGCAGTGCTAGAGATCCGCAGCGGGGGACCTACAATGAGCAGTTCTTC.

This clone appeared many times. Other DNA sequences in the same sample also yield this CDR3. V is TRBV9 and J is TRBJ2-6; D call uncertain. CDR1 is SGDLS, CDR2 YYNGEE, per germline. V was shortened by 0 bases and J by 0 bases, with 4 bases between the two germline ends. CDR3 length: 15 residues. The CDR3 spells CASSVEGSGANVLTF. The CDR3, as DNA: TGTGCCAGCAGCGTAGAAGGCTCTGGGGCCAACGTCCTGACTTTC.

This clone showed up many times. The CDR3 nucleotides read TGTGCCAGCAGCCAAGTGTCTCTAGCGGGAGGATTAAGCTCCTACAATGAGCAGTTCTTC. Translation: CASSQVSLAGGLSSYNEQFF. J is TRBJ2-1 and V is TRBV3-1; 11 bases align to TRBD2. V gave up 1 base and J gave up 0 bases; unmatched junction bases: 11. Germline lookup yields CDR1 LGHDT and CDR2 YNNKEL (reference sequence). The CDR3 has 20 amino acids.

Comments on this clone: This may come from a read error, since a much larger clone is one base off. The sample carries other DNA sequences with the same CDR3. V usage is TRBV29-1 and J usage is TRBJ2-5; D is unresolved. Per the germline V gene, CDR1 is SQVTM and CDR2 is ANQGSEA. The CDR3 contains 12 residues. Trimming pared 3 bases from V and 1 base from J, leaving 6 bases between. CDR3 sequence reads: CSVDVGQETQYF. DNA of the CDR3: TGCAGCGTTGATGTAGGCCAAGAGACCCAGTACTTC.

This clone was picked up many times. The rearrangement links TRBV28 to TRBJ2-7, with D hard to call. Germline-derived CDR1 and CDR2 are MDHEN and SYDVKM. Trimming took off 2 bases at V and 0 bases at J, with 8 bases between the two ends. CDR3 size: 14 residues. CDR3 nucleotides: TGTGCCAGCAGTTTAACAGATTACTCCTACGAGCAGTACTTC. This gives the protein CASSLTDYSYEQYF.

A few counts support this clone. This sequence joins TRBV2 and TRBJ1-2; a possible D gene is TRBD1 (5 bases). The germline gives CDR1 SNHLY, CDR2 FYNNEI. This CDR3 comprises 14 residues. Trimming removed 3 bases from V and 9 bases from J, with 17 bases in between. DNA of the CDR3: TGTGCCAGCAGTGAGAGGGGTTGGCTTTTTTGCTACACCTTC. It translates to CASSERGWLFCYTF. The full variable domain, its missing parts supplied by reference TRBV2 and TRBJ1-2, is EPEVTQTPSHQVTQMGQEVILRCVPISNHLYFYWYRQILGQKVEFLVSFYNNEISEKSEIFDDQFSVERPDGSNFTLKIRSTKLEDSAMYFCASSERGWLFCYTFGSGTRLTVV.

This clone was seen only a few times. This could be a read error, since a much larger clone is one nucleotide away. V is TRBV6-2 or TRBV6-3 and J is TRBJ2-6; D is unresolved. CDR1 and CDR2 (germline): MNHEY, SVGEGT. CDR3 length: 13 residues. CDR3 sequence: CASIYGGANVLTF. Written as DNA, the CDR3 is TGTGCCAGCATTTACGGGGGGGCCAACGTCCTGACTTTC.

Many counts were recorded for this clone. The rearrangement uses TRBV12-3 or TRBV12-4 and TRBJ2-7; no clear D gene. This CDR3 spans 11 amino acids. Trimming took 5 bases from V and 2 from J, leaving 4 bases between them. This CDR3 is CASSTAYEQYF. The CDR3 nucleotides read TGTGCCAGCAGTACAGCCTACGAGCAGTACTTC.

Concerning this clone: Other nucleotide sequences from this sample produce the same CDR3. This chain uses TRBV5-4 with TRBJ2-1; D might be TRBD1 or TRBD2, each matching 6 bases. There are 14 residues in the CDR3. CDR1 and CDR2 (germline): SGHNT, YYREEE (reference sequence). The V end lost 1 base, the J end lost 9 bases, and 14 bases lay between the germline ends. Here the CDR3 DNA reads TGTGCCAGCAGCTTGAACCTCCCGGGGGCTGAGCAGTTCTTC. As protein: CASSLNLPGAEQFF.